This T cell receptor (beta chain) is drawn from a study of cytomegalovirus exposure and HLA in healthy donors. Overall study findings and caveats: Exclusion applied to some V segments, including TRBV6-2 and TRBV6-3, as they were indistinguishable. Sequencing depth across donors, presence/absence analyses assumed, was roughly uniform. The study flagged some 180 TCR beta chains as cytomegalovirus-associated.

The donors, nominally healthy at sampling, likely had unrecorded immune exposures. Researchers ran the PCR with 60 Vbeta and 13 Jbeta primers. Measured with immunoSEQ multiplex PCR; TCRdb has only the in-frame clones, and not every one. In the table there are about 180,000 clones, about three quarters of which are singletons. Points on this clone: Antigen unknown.

Trimming took off 6 bases at V and 0 bases at J, with 17 bases between the two ends. There are 16 residues in the CDR3. Germline V gives CDR1 MNHNY, CDR2 SVGAGI (reference sequence). The chain employs TRBV6-6 and TRBJ1-2; D is unclear. The sample was PBMCs. This TCR was sampled from a woman in her twenties or thirties in good health and CMV-seropositive. The CDR3 loop is CASRPSGFEANYGYTF. In nucleotides, the CDR3 is TGTGCCAGCAGACCCAGCGGATTCGAAGCTAACTATGGCTACACCTTC.